This TCR beta chain was observed in a study of T cell repertoires in cytomegalovirus infection. There are many counts of this clonotype. V was trimmed by 1 base and J by 6 bases, leaving 12 bases between them. In germline, CDR1 is SGHVS, CDR2 FQNEAQ. This CDR3 has 14 amino acids. TCRdb re-analysed the reads in MiXCR, keeping a single row per CDR3 protein. The sample holds about 490,000 distinct CDR3 sequences, approximately 10% seen once. The sequencing sample was made of PBMCs. This chain joins TRBV7-8 and TRBJ1-2; D is unresolved. The receptor's source is a human donor in good health (CMV status not recorded). Some clones in this sample may be carry-over from other donors' samples. The CDR3 DNA follows: TGTGCCAGCAGCTTAGGGAACCTGTTAGATGGCTACACCTTC. Protein sequence: CASSLGNLLDGYTF.